This record covers a single T cell receptor beta chain. Its antigen is unidentified. This CDR3 contains 15 residues. Trimming cost V 5 bases and J 8 bases; bases outside gene matches: 10. Germline V CDR1 and CDR2: SGHAT, FQNNGV. TCRdb re-derived calls from the reads in MiXCR, one entry per CDR3 protein. This table has tens of thousands of distinct CDR3 sequences, roughly 20% appearing once. The sample belongs to a study of T cell repertoires in cytomegalovirus infection. Study at large: Matching HLA type and CMV infection were both indicated by public TCR beta signatures.

Findings and limits, study-wide: Predominance within the ex vivo response was attributable to HLA-C-restricted CMV-specific TCR beta clonotypes.

Sequencing was performed on CD8+ T cells from cultured PBMCs, taken from culture after CMV antigen stimulation. The J gene is TRBJ1-4, the V gene TRBV11-2, with 8 bases fitting TRBD1. The TCR sequence derives from a human donor in good health (CMV status not recorded). Some clones in this sample may be carry-over from other donors' samples. The CDR3 sequence: CASSRPRDRGEKLFF. For the CDR3, the DNA is TGTGCCAGCAGCCGCCCCCGCGACAGGGGCGAAAAACTGTTTTTT.